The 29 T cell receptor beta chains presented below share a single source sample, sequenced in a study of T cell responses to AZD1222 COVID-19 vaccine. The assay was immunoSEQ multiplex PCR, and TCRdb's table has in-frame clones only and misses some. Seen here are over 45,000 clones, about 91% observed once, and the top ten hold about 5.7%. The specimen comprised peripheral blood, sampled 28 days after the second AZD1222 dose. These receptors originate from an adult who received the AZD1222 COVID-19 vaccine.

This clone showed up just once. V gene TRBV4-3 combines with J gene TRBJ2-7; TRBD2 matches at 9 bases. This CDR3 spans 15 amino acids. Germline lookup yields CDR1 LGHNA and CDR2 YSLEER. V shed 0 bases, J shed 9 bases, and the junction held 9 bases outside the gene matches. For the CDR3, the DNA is TGCGCCAGCAGCCAAGATCCAGCGGGAGGACAAGTGCAGTACTTC. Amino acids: CASSQDPAGGQVQYF.

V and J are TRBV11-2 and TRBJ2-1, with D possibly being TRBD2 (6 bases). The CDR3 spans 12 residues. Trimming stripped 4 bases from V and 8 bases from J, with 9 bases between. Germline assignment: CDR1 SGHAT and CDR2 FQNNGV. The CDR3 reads CASSSGSHEQFF. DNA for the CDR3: TGTGCCAGCAGCTCCGGGAGCCATGAGCAGTTCTTC.

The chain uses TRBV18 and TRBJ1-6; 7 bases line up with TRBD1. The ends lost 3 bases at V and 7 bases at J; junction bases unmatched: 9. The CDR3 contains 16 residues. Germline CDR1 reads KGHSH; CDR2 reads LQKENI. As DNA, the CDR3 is TGTGCCAGCTCACCCATAGAGACAGGGATGAATTCACCCCTCCACTTT. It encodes CASSPIETGMNSPLHF.

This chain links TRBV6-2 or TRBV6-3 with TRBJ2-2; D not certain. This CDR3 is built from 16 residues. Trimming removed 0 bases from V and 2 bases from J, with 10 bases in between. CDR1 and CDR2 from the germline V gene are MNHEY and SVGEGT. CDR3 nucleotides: TGTGCCAGCAGTTACTCCCTATCTCTAAACACCGGGGAGCTGTTTTTT. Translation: CASSYSLSLNTGELFF.

The CDR3 is CASSRGGAGTNTGELFF. The CDR3 nucleotides are TGTGCCAGCAGTCGCGGTGGGGCAGGGACGAACACCGGGGAGCTGTTTTTT. V gene TRBV2 combines with J gene TRBJ2-2, with D possibly matching TRBD1 (5 bases). Trimming stripped 5 bases from V and 0 bases from J, with 16 bases between. Germline CDR1 and CDR2: SNHLY and FYNNEI. This CDR3 spans 17 amino acids.

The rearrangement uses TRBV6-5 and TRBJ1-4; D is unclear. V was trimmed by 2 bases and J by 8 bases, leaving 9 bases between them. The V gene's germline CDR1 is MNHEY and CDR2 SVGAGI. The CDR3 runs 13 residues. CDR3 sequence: CASSYGPGEKLFF. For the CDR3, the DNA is TGTGCCAGCAGTTACGGGCCAGGAGAAAAACTGTTTTTT.

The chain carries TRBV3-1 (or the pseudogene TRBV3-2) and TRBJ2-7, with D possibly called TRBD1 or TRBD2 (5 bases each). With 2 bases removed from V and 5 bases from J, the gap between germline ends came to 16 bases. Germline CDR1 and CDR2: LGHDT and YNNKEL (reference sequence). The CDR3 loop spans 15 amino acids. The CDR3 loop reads CASSQLRGTRHEQYF. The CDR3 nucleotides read TGTGCCAGCAGCCAATTGCGAGGGACGAGACACGAGCAGTACTTC.

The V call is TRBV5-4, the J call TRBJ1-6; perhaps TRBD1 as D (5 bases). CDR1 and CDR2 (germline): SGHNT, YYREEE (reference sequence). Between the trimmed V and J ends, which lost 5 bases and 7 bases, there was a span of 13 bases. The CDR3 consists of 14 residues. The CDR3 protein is CASREGRTNSPLHF. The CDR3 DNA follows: TGTGCCAGCAGGGAGGGACGGACGAATTCACCCCTCCACTTT.

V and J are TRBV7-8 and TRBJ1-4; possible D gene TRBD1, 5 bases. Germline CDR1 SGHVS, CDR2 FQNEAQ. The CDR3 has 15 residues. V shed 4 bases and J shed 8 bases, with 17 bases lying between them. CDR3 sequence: CASSSSRGELEKLFF. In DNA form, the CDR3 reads TGTGCCAGCAGCTCTAGCCGGGGGGAACTCGAAAAACTGTTTTTT.

CDR3 nucleotides: TGTGCCAGCAGTCCGGGACAGGGCCTTAACTATGGCTACACCTTC. Translation: CASSPGQGLNYGYTF. The chain carries TRBV25-1 and TRBJ1-2; 9 bases are a match to TRBD1. Per germline, CDR1 MGHDK and CDR2 SYGVNS. V gave up 5 bases and J gave up 1 base; unmatched junction bases: 5. CDR3 length: 15 residues.

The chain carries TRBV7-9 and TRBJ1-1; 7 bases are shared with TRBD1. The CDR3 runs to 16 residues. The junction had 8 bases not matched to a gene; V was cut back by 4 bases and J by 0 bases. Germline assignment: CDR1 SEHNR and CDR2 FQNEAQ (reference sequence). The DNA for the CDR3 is TGTGCCAGCAGCTCACGACAGGGTCGCATGAACACTGAAGCTTTCTTT. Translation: CASSSRQGRMNTEAFF.

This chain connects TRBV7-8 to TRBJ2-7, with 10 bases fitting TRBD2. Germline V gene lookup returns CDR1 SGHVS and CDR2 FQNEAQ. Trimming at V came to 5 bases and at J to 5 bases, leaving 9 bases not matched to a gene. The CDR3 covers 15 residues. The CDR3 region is CASSQPSGRANEQYF. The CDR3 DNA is TGTGCCAGCAGCCAACCCAGCGGGAGGGCCAACGAGCAGTACTTC.

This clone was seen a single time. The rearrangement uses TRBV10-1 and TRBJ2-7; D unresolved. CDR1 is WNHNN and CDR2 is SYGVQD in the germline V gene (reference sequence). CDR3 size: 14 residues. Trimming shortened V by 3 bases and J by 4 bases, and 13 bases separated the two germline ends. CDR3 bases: TGCGCCAGCAGTGACCCCCAGACGGGTTACGAGCAGTACTTC. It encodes CASSDPQTGYEQYF.

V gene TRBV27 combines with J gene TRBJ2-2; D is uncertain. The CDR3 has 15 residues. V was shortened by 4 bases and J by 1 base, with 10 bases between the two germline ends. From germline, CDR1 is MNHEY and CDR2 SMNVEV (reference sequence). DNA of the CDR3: TGTGCCAGCAGTTCTCCGTCGTTGAACACCGGGGAGCTGTTTTTT. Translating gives CASSSPSLNTGELFF.

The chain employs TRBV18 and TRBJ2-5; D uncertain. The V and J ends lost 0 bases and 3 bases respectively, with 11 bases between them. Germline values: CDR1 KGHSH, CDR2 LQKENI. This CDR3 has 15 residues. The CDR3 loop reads CASSPPGPSKETQYF. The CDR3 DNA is TGTGCCAGCTCACCACCCGGCCCCAGTAAAGAGACCCAGTACTTC.

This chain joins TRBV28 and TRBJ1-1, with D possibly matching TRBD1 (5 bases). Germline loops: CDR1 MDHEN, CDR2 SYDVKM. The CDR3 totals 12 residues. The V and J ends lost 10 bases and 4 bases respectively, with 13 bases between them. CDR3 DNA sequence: TGTGCCACATATAAGGGGCGCACTGAAGCTTTCTTT. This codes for CATYKGRTEAFF. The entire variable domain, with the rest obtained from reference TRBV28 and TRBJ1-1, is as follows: DVKVTQSSRYLVKRTGEKVFLECVQDMDHENMFWYRQDPGLGLRLIYFSYDVKMKEKGDIPEGYSVSREKKERFSLILESASTNQTSMYLCATYKGRTEAFFGQGTRLTVV.

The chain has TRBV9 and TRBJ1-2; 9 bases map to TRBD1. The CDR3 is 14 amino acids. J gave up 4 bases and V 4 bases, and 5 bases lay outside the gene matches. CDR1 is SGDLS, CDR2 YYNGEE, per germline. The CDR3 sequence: CASSPRDRVYGYTF. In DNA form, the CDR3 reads TGTGCCAGCAGCCCGCGGGACAGGGTCTATGGCTACACCTTC.

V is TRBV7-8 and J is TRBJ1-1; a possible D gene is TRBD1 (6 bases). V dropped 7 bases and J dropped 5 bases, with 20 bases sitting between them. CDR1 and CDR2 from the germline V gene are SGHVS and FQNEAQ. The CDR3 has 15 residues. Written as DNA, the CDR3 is TGTGCCAGCACCACATTTTGGGGGGCTGGGACTGAAGCTTTCTTT. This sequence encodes CASTTFWGAGTEAFF.

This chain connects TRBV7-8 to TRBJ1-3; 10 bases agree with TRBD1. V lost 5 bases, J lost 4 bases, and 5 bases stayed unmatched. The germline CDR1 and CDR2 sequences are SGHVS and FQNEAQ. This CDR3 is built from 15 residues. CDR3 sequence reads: CASSTGTGAGNTIYF. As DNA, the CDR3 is TGTGCCAGCAGCACCGGGACAGGGGCGGGAAACACCATATATTTT.

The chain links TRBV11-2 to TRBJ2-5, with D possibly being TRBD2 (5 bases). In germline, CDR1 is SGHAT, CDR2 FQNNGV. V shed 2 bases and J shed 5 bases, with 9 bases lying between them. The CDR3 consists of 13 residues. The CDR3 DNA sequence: TGTGCCAGCAGCTTACAACGCGGGGAGACCCAGTACTTC. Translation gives CASSLQRGETQYF.

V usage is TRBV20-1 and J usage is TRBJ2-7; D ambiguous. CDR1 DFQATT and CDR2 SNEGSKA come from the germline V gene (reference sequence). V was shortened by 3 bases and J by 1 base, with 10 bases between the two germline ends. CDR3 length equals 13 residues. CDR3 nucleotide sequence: TGCAGTGCTAGTCGGCGTCAGTCCTACGAGCAGTACTTC. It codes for CSASRRQSYEQYF.

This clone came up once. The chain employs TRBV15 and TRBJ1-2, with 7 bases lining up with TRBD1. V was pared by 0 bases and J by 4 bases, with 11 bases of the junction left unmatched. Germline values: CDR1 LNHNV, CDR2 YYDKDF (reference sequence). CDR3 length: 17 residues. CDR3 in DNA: TGTGCCACCAGCAGAGATTCCGCGACAGGGATGGGCTATGGCTACACCTTC. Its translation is CATSRDSATGMGYGYTF. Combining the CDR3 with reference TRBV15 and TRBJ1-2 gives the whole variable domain DAMVIQNPRYQVTQFGKPVTLSCSQTLNHNVMYWYQQKSSQAPKLLFHYYDKDFNNEADTPDNFQSRRPNTSFCFLDIRSPGLGDTAMYLCATSRDSATGMGYGYTFGSGTRLTVV.

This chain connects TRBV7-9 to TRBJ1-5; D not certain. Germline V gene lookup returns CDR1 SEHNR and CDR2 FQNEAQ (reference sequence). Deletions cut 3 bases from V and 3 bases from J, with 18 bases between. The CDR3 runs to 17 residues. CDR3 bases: TGTGCCAGCAGCTTCGATGAATGGGATGAGGACAATCAGCCCCAGCATTTT. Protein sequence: CASSFDEWDEDNQPQHF.

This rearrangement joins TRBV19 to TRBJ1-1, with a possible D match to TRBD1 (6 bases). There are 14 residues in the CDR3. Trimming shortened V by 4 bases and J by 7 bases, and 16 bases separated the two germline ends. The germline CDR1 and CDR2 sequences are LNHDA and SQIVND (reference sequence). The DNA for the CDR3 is TGTGCCAGTAGTACCGACAGGCTCTCCCTTGAAGCTTTCTTT. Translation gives CASSTDRLSLEAFF.

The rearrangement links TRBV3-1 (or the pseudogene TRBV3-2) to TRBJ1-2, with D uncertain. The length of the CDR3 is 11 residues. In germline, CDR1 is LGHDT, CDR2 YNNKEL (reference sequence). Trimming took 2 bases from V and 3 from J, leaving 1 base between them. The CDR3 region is CASSQYYGYTF. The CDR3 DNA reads TGTGCCAGCAGCCAATACTATGGCTACACCTTC.

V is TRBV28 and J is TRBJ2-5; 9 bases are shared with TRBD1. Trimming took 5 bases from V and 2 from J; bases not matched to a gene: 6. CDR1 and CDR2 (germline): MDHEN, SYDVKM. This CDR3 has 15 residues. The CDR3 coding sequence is TGTGCCAGCAGTCTCCGGGACAGGGAGCAAGAGACCCAGTACTTC. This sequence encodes CASSLRDREQETQYF.

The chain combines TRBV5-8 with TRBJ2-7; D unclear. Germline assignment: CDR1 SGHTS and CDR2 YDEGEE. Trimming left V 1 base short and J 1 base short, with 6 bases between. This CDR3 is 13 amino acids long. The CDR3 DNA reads TGTGCCAGCAGCTTGCTCAGTTCCTACGAGCAGTACTTC. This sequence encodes CASSLLSSYEQYF. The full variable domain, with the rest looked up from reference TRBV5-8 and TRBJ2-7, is EAGVTQSPTHLIKTRGQQATLRCSPISGHTSVYWYQQALGLGLQFLLWYDEGEERNRGNFPPRFSGRQFPNYSSELNVNALELEDSALYLCASSLLSSYEQYFGPGTRLTVT.

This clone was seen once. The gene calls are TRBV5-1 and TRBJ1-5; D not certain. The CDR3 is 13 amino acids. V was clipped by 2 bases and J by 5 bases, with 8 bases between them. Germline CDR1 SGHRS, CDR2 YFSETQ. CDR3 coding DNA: TGCGCCAGCAGCTTAGGTCAGGATCAGCCCCAGCATTTT. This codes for CASSLGQDQPQHF.

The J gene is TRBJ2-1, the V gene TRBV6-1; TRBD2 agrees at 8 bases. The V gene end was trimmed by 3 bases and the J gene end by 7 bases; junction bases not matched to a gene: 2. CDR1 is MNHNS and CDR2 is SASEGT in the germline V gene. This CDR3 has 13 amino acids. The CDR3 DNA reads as TGTGCCAGCAGTGACCCTAGCGGGAATGAGCAGTTCTTC. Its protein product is CASSDPSGNEQFF.